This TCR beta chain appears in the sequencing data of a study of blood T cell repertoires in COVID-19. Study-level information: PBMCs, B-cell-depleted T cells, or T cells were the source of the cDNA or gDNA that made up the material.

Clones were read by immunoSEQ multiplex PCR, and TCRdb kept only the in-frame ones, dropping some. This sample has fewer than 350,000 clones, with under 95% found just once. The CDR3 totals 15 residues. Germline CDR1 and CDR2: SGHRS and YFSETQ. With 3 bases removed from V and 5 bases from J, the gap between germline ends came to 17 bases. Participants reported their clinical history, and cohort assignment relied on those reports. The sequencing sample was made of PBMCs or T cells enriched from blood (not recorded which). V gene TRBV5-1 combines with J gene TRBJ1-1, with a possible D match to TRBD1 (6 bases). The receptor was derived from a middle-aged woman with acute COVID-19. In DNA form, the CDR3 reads TGCGCCAGCAGCTCCGGGGGGCAGGGGCATACTGAAGCTTTCTTT. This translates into CASSSGGQGHTEAFF.